This T cell receptor beta chain appears in the sequencing data of a study of OX40 agonist ivuxolimab in advanced cancers. As for the study in general: The dose-escalation cohort was roughly 84% male, with a mean age of approximately 62 years, ranging roughly 20 to 80.

The protocol was immunoSEQ multiplex PCR, while the TCRdb copy is restricted to in-frame clones and leaves out a portion. Of around 14,000 clones listed, roughly 75% are singletons. Baseline, cycle 4 day 1, and cycle 7 day 1 were the blood sampling points. This CDR3 is 13 amino acids long. Germline-derived CDR1 and CDR2 are SGDLS and YYNGEE. V was cut by 0 bases and J by 0 bases, with 3 bases left in between. The V and J genes are TRBV9 and TRBJ1-2; D call uncertain. This clonotype originated in an adult with an advanced solid tumor such as melanoma, head and neck, liver or kidney cancer. Specimen: CD4+ or CD8+ T cells sorted from blood, collected in a trial of the OX40 agonist ivuxolimab. This CDR3 is CASSVGANYGYTF. The CDR3 coding sequence is TGTGCCAGCAGCGTAGGAGCTAACTATGGCTACACCTTC.